This T cell receptor beta chain was recorded in a study of identifying expanded T cells in peripheral blood. TCRdb keeps only in-frame clones here, not all; method: immunoSEQ multiplex PCR. Found here are roughly 86,000 clones, 85% of them singletons; the top ten hold roughly 4%. Germline CDR1 and CDR2: KGHSH and LQKENI. The CDR3 length is 17 residues. V lost 6 bases and J lost 4; bases outside the gene matches: 16. The V and J genes are TRBV18 and TRBJ2-3, with 7 nucleotides matching TRBD2. The origin of this receptor is a person aged 18 to 75 in good health. The sequencing input was blood. The CDR3 DNA reads as TGTGCCAGCTCCCCTAATGGACTAGTGACAGCAGCAGATACGCAGTATTTT. As protein: CASSPNGLVTAADTQYF.